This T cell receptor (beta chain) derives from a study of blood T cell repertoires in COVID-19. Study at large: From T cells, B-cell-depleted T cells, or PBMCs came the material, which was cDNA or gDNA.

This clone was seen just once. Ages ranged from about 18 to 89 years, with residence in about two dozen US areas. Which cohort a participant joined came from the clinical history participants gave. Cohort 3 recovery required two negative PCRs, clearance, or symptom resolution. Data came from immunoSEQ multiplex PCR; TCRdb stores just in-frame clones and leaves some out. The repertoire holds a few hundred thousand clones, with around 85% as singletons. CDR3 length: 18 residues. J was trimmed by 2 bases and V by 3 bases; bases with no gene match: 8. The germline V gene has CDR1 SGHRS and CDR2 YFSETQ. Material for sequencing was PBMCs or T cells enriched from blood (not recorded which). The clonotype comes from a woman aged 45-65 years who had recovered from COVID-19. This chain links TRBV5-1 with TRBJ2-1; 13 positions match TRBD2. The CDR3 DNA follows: TGCGCCAGCAGCTCGGGACTAGCGGGAACGGTCGCCTACAATGAGCAGTTCTTC. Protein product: CASSSGLAGTVAYNEQFF.